The present T cell receptor (beta chain) was sequenced within a study of control samples from healthy donors and cancer patients. Data came from immunoSEQ multiplex PCR; TCRdb stores just in-frame clones and leaves some out. The repertoire has roughly 80,000 clones, nearly 90% of them found once; the top ten carry more than 5.5%. A single count supports this clone. Germline lookup yields CDR1 MNHEY and CDR2 SMNVEV (reference sequence). The V gene end was trimmed by 2 bases and the J gene end by 1 base; junction bases not matched to a gene: 5. The length of the CDR3 is 15 residues. The rearrangement links TRBV27 to TRBJ2-7, with 7 bases matching TRBD1. The origin of this receptor is a woman aged 50 to 60 in good health. Source material: blood. The CDR3 coding sequence is TGTGCCAGCAGTTTAGTGGGGGACAGATCCTACGAGCAGTACTTC. Translation gives CASSLVGDRSYEQYF.